The entry below gives a single TCR beta chain sequence along with its context. No antigen is known for it. Assay: immunoSEQ multiplex PCR; the TCRdb copy retains only in-frame clones and omits some. Here the sample spans some 86,000 clones, around 80% being singletons. The data are from a study of T cell responses to AZD1222 COVID-19 vaccine. General study points: Baseline antibody screening turned up just six or seven seropositive AZD1222 recipients. Repertoires were sampled only after the peak T cell response. Regions left unmutated in variants are reportedly the target of nearly half of spike-specific TCRs.

Here the sequenced sample was peripheral blood, taken on day 0 of AZD1222 vaccination. This clonotype was obtained from an adult in good health.

CDR3 region: CASSPPTTGFGADTQYF. As DNA, the CDR3 is TGTGCCAGCAGCCCACCAACGACAGGGTTTGGCGCAGATACGCAGTATTTT. V and J are TRBV28 and TRBJ2-3; TRBD1 agrees at 7 bases. CDR1 and CDR2 (germline): MDHEN, SYDVKM. There are 17 residues in the CDR3. With 6 bases clipped from V and 4 bases from J, the junction kept 16 bases outside the gene matches.